These 18 T cell receptor beta chains were sequenced from one sample in a study of OX40 agonist ivuxolimab in advanced cancers. Profiling relied on immunoSEQ multiplex PCR, and the TCRdb table lists in-frame clones only, not all of them. The sample consists of 80,000 to 100,000 clones, roughly 88% of them appearing once. The material was CD4+ or CD8+ T cells sorted from blood, obtained in a trial of the OX40 agonist ivuxolimab. The receptors derive from an adult with an advanced solid tumor such as melanoma, head and neck, liver or kidney cancer.

The rearrangement uses TRBV13 and TRBJ1-1, with TRBD1 identical over 7 bases. The trim removed 5 bases at V and 4 bases at J, leaving 10 bases unmatched. CDR3 length: 15 amino acids. Germline lookup yields CDR1 PRHDT and CDR2 FYEKMQ (reference sequence). The CDR3 reads CASSTRQGTGTEAFF. The CDR3 bases are TGTGCCAGCAGCACCCGACAGGGTACGGGCACTGAAGCTTTCTTT.

The chain is built from TRBV30 and TRBJ2-3, with TRBD2 identical over 7 bases. CDR3 length: 15 amino acids. J was trimmed by 0 bases and V by 1 base; bases with no gene match: 4. Germline CDR1 and CDR2: GTSNPN and SVGIG (reference sequence). The CDR3: CAWSDTSASTDTQYF. In DNA form, the CDR3 reads TGTGCCTGGAGTGACACTAGCGCCAGCACAGATACGCAGTATTTT. Full variable domain (outside the CDR3, taken from reference TRBV30 and TRBJ2-3): SQTIHQWPATLVQPVGSPLSLECTVEGTSNPNLYWYRQAAGRGLQLLFYSVGIGQISSEVPQNLSASRPQDRQFILSSKKLLLSDSGFYLCAWSDTSASTDTQYFGPGTRLTVL.

The rearrangement joins TRBV7-3 to TRBJ2-3; D possibly uses TRBD1 or TRBD2 (5 bases each). The germline V gene has CDR1 SGHTA and CDR2 FQGTGA. CDR3 length equals 18 residues. Trimming took 4 bases from V and 2 from J, leaving 22 bases between them. The CDR3: CASSSNTHQGAATDTQYF. CDR3 coding DNA: TGTGCCAGCAGCTCGAATACCCACCAGGGAGCGGCCACAGATACGCAGTATTTT. Variable domain in full (rest from reference TRBV7-3 and TRBJ2-3): GAGVSQTPSNKVTEKGKYVELRCDPISGHTALYWYRQSLGQGPEFLIYFQGTGAADDSGLPNDRFFAVRPEGSVSTLKIQRTERGDSAVYLCASSSNTHQGAATDTQYFGPGTRLTVL.

In its sample, this clone was seen once. The CDR3 DNA is TGTGCCTGGGGATCTAACGGGTACTATGGCTACACCTTC. It codes for CAWGSNGYYGYTF. J is TRBJ1-2 and V is TRBV30; D gene unclear. The CDR3 length is 13 residues. Per the germline V gene, CDR1 is GTSNPN and CDR2 is SVGIG (reference sequence). Trimming took off 5 bases at V and 3 bases at J, with 13 bases between the two ends. The complete variable domain, with remaining parts taken from reference TRBV30 and TRBJ1-2, reads SQTIHQWPATLVQPVGSPLSLECTVEGTSNPNLYWYRQAAGRGLQLLFYSVGIGQISSEVPQNLSASRPQDRQFILSSKKLLLSDSGFYLCAWGSNGYYGYTFGSGTRLTVV.

The V and J genes are TRBV4-1 and TRBJ2-5, with 10 bases that match TRBD1. V gave up 2 bases and J gave up 5 bases; unmatched junction bases: 8. The V gene's germline CDR1 is MGHRA and CDR2 YSYEKL. This CDR3 is 16 amino acids long. The CDR3 coding sequence is TGCGCCAGCAGCCAACCCGGCCGGGACAGGGGCGAGACCCAGTACTTC. Amino acid sequence: CASSQPGRDRGETQYF.

The V and J genes are TRBV5-8 and TRBJ2-3, with 7 positions matching TRBD2. J lost 14 bases, V lost 0 bases, and 6 bases had no gene match. Per germline, CDR1 SGHTS and CDR2 YDEGEE. The CDR3 loop spans 12 amino acids. The CDR3 spells CASSLVLALTYF. The CDR3 DNA is TGTGCCAGCAGCTTGGTACTAGCGTTAACGTATTTT.

A few counts support this clone. J is TRBJ2-1 and V is TRBV6-5, with D uncertain. Per germline, CDR1 MNHEY and CDR2 SVGAGI. The CDR3 totals 12 residues. Between the trimmed V and J ends, which lost 6 bases and 9 bases, there was a span of 12 bases. The DNA for the CDR3 is TGTGCCAGCAGCACCGTCGGCGGTGAGCAGTTCTTC. Amino acid sequence: CASSTVGGEQFF.

V usage is TRBV5-1 and J usage is TRBJ1-5; the match to TRBD1 covers 7 bases. After removal of 3 bases from V and 5 bases from J, the junction contained 5 bases not matched to a gene. The CDR3 contains 14 residues. Looked up from germline, CDR1 is SGHRS and CDR2 is YFSETQ. The CDR3 loop is CASSSGQEDQPQHF. The CDR3 DNA follows: TGCGCCAGCAGCTCTGGACAGGAGGATCAGCCCCAGCATTTT.

This chain joins TRBV15 and TRBJ2-1; possible D gene TRBD2, 6 bases. The CDR3 contains 16 residues. V lost 0 bases to trimming and J lost 6 bases, with 15 bases between them. Germline V lookup: CDR1 LNHNV, CDR2 YYDKDF (reference sequence). The CDR3: CATSRDYGGTVNEQFF. CDR3 in DNA: TGTGCCACCAGCAGAGATTACGGGGGAACGGTCAATGAGCAGTTCTTC. Full variable domain (outside the CDR3, taken from reference TRBV15 and TRBJ2-1): DAMVIQNPRYQVTQFGKPVTLSCSQTLNHNVMYWYQQKSSQAPKLLFHYYDKDFNNEADTPDNFQSRRPNTSFCFLDIRSPGLGDTAMYLCATSRDYGGTVNEQFFGPGTRLTVL.

The chain combines TRBV5-1 with TRBJ1-5; D is unresolved. The CDR3 sequence is 13 residues long. The V gene's germline CDR1 is SGHRS and CDR2 YFSETQ. Trimming took off 2 bases at V and 7 bases at J, with 10 bases between the two ends. CDR3 residues: CASSFGSGQPQHF. The CDR3 region has the DNA TGCGCCAGCAGCTTCGGCTCGGGACAGCCCCAGCATTTT.

The rearrangement joins TRBV2 to TRBJ2-7; maybe TRBD1 (6 bases). The CDR3 is 14 residues long. The V and J ends lost 4 bases and 5 bases respectively, with 15 bases between them. Germline loops: CDR1 SNHLY, CDR2 FYNNEI. The CDR3 nucleotides are TGTGCCAGCAGTGTAATGGGTGGGGGCCACGAGCAGTACTTC. Its translation: CASSVMGGGHEQYF.

The chain links TRBV19 to TRBJ1-3, with 8 bases matching TRBD1. The V gene's germline CDR1 is LNHDA and CDR2 SQIVND (reference sequence). The CDR3 is 16 amino acids. V shed 4 bases and J 0 bases; nucleotides not matched to a gene: 5. CDR3 in DNA: TGTGCCAGTAGTAAGACAGGGGACCACTCTGGAAACACCATATATTTT. This encodes CASSKTGDHSGNTIYF.

This chain uses TRBV7-2 with TRBJ2-5; the D is unclear. The germline V and J ends were trimmed by 4 bases and 4 bases, with 10 bases remaining between them. This CDR3 is built from 13 residues. Germline CDR1 reads SGHTA; CDR2 reads FQGNSA. CDR3 DNA sequence: TGTGCCAGCAGCTCTGGGTCGGGAGAGACCCAGTACTTC. It is translated as CASSSGSGETQYF.

The chain couples TRBV7-9 to TRBJ1-1; D may be TRBD1 (6 bases). V lost 4 bases and J 5 bases, leaving 14 bases between the germline ends. Germline V gene lookup returns CDR1 SEHNR and CDR2 FQNEAQ (reference sequence). The CDR3 length is 14 residues. CDR3 residues: CASSSGAGMTEAFF. Written as DNA, the CDR3 is TGTGCCAGCAGCTCAGGGGCGGGCATGACTGAAGCTTTCTTT.

The chain carries TRBV5-6 and TRBJ1-4, with TRBD1 matching over 7 bases. J lost 8 bases, V lost 4 bases, and 8 bases had no gene match. The germline gives CDR1 SGHDT, CDR2 YYEEEE. CDR3 length: 14 amino acids. The CDR3 here is CASSNAQGEEKLFF. CDR3 DNA sequence: TGTGCCAGCAGCAATGCGCAGGGGGAAGAAAAACTGTTTTTT.

The CDR3 sequence is CASSLGLQGERNGYTF. The CDR3 bases are TGTGCCAGCAGCTTAGGTCTGCAGGGTGAACGGAATGGCTACACCTTC. This rearrangement joins TRBV7-2 to TRBJ1-2; a possible D gene is TRBD1 (5 bases). V was shortened by 1 base and J by 6 bases, with 18 bases between the two germline ends. Germline V lookup: CDR1 SGHTA, CDR2 FQGNSA. This CDR3 is built from 16 residues.

For the CDR3, the DNA is TGTGCCTGGAGTAGGGGACAGGTTAACTATGGCTACACCTTC. Its translation: CAWSRGQVNYGYTF. This chain joins TRBV30 and TRBJ1-2, with 8 bases identical to TRBD1. CDR3 length: 14 residues. The germline CDR1 and CDR2 sequences are GTSNPN and SVGIG (reference sequence). V lost 2 bases and J lost 1; bases outside the gene matches: 3.

This clone was found once. V usage is TRBV9 and J usage is TRBJ2-7, with 8 bases aligning to TRBD2. The CDR3 runs 15 residues. CDR1 SGDLS and CDR2 YYNGEE come from the germline V gene. V trimming: 0 bases; J trimming: 1 base; junction bases outside the gene matches: 3. The CDR3 DNA reads as TGTGCCAGCAGCGTAGGTCCTAGCGGGTCCTACGAGCAGTACTTC. Translation gives CASSVGPSGSYEQYF.